Described below is a single T cell receptor beta chain sequence and its context. Its antigen is undetermined. This specimen comes from a study of cytomegalovirus exposure and HLA in healthy donors. Study-wide findings and caveats: Cytomegalovirus-associated TCR beta chains were listed, numbering approximately 150. Later, an analysis showed that TCR beta chains associated with HLA were more clonally expanded than others that were equally common.

Healthy people donating bone marrow made up the donors. This CDR3 has 14 residues. Trimming took off 4 bases at V and 1 base at J, with 13 bases between the two ends. CDR1 GTSNPN and CDR2 SVGIG come from the germline V gene (reference sequence). PCR amplification relied on 60 Vbeta primers (plus 13 Jbeta primers). Generated by immunoSEQ multiplex PCR, the TCRdb table keeps only in-frame clones and is missing some. The table has roughly 100,000 clones, approximately 69% seen once. The TCR originated in a man younger than 40 in good health and CMV-seronegative. The chain employs TRBV30 and TRBJ1-1; D is possibly TRBD1 (5 bases). Sequencing was done on a sample of PBMCs. The CDR3 DNA is TGTGCCTGGACCAGAACGACAGCGAACACTGAAGCTTTCTTT. Translated, it gives CAWTRTTANTEAFF.